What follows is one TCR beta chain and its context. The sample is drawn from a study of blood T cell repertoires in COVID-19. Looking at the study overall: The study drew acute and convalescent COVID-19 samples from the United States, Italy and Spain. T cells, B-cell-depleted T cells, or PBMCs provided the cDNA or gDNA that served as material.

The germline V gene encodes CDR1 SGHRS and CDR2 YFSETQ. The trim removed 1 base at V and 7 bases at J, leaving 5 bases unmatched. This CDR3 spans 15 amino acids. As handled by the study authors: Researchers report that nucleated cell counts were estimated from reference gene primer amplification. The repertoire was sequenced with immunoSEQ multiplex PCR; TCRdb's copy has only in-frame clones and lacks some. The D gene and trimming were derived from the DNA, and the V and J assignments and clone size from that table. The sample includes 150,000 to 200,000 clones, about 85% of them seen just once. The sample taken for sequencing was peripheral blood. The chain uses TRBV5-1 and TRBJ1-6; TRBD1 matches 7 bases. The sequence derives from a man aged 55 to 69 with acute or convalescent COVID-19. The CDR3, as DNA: TGCGCCAGCAGCTTGCGACAGGGTAACAATTCACCCCTCCACTTT. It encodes CASSLRQGNNSPLHF.